This T cell receptor (beta chain) was obtained from a study of T cells in Graves' hyperthyroidism and ophthalmopathy. Amplified TCR beta CDR3 regions derived from RNA transcripts. The HTBI primer set was used in a first-round RT-PCR of the TCR CDR3. TCRdb re-derived calls from the multiplex PCR reads in MiXCR, one entry per CDR3 protein. Among around 520,000 distinct CDR3 sequences listed, around 15% were seen once. The CDR3 totals 14 residues. The V gene's germline CDR1 is SNHLY and CDR2 FYNNEI. J was trimmed by 2 bases and V by 4 bases; bases with no gene match: 0. This clonotype was seen ten or more times. PBMCs stemmed from less than 13 ml fresh peripheral blood.

The J gene is TRBJ2-1, the V gene TRBV2, with 9 bases lining up with TRBD2. The sample was blood. This receptor was taken from a woman aged 18-35 years with Graves' hyperthyroidism. CDR3 coding DNA: TGTGCCAGCAGTGTAGCGGGGGCCTACAATGAGCAGTTCTTC. Translation gives CASSVAGAYNEQFF.